Below, one T cell receptor beta chain is given with its context. The authors' processing: Estimates of nucleated cell counts were drawn from the amplification of reference gene primers. Here immunoSEQ multiplex PCR was the method, and the copy in TCRdb shows in-frame clones only, minus some. V and J calls and clone size are copied from that table; D and trimming were computed from the DNA. Among around 430,000 clones listed, about 86% were seen once. This specimen belongs to a study of blood T cell repertoires in COVID-19. Unmatched junction bases numbered 8, after V lost 2 bases and J lost 3 bases. This CDR3 has 17 residues. CDR1 and CDR2 from the germline V gene are ENHRY and SYGVKD. Everyone who took part was roughly 18 to 95 years old, and they came from 20 to 25 US areas. Participants reported their clinical history, and cohort assignment relied on those reports.

The source is a woman aged 50 to 60 who had recovered from COVID-19. The gene calls are TRBV10-3 and TRBJ2-3; the match to TRBD1 covers 10 bases. Source material: PBMCs or T cells enriched from blood (not recorded which). The CDR3 loop reads CAISEGPGQGSTDTQYF. Written as DNA, the CDR3 is TGTGCCATCAGTGAGGGTCCGGGACAGGGGTCGACAGATACGCAGTATTTT.